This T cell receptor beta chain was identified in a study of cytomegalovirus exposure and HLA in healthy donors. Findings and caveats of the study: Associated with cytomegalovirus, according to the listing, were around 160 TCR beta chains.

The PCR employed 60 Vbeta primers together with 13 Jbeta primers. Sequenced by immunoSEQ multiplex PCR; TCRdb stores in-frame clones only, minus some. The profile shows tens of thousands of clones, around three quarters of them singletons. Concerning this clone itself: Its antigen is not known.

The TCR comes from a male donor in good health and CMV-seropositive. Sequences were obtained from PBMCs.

The CDR3 is CASSFDRATEAFF. The CDR3 region has the DNA TGTGCCAGCAGTTTCGACAGGGCCACTGAAGCTTTCTTT. The chain combines TRBV27 with TRBJ1-1, with TRBD1 matching over 7 bases. The junction had 2 bases not matched to a gene; V was cut back by 3 bases and J by 4 bases. This CDR3 has 13 residues. CDR1 and CDR2 from the germline V gene are MNHEY and SMNVEV (reference sequence).